Listed below are T cell receptor beta chains from one sample, sequenced in a study of cytomegalovirus exposure and HLA in healthy donors. Sequenced by immunoSEQ multiplex PCR; TCRdb stores in-frame clones only, minus some. The sample holds about 160,000 clones; around 80% are singletons and the top ten take 8.5% to 10%. Sequences were obtained from PBMCs. Receptor source: a man between 18 and 35 years old in good health and CMV-seropositive. Both conserved end residues are part of each CDR3. The D gene is left open where the match is weak. Expanded clones are given a class, and other clones once, few, many or no size at all.

.	TRBJ2-1	TRBV9	TRBD1	TGTGCCAGCAGCTTACCAAGGACAGGGACCCATGAGCAGTTCTTC	CASSLPRTGTHEQFF
few	TRBJ2-6	TRBV4-2	TRBD1	TGTGCCAGCAGTCAGACTCAGGGGGCAAGTGGGGCCAACGGCCTGACTTTC	CASSQTQGASGANGLTF
.	TRBJ1-5	TRBV30	.	TGTGCCTGGAGTGTACGCGGGCCCCAGCATTTT	CAWSVRGPQHF
.	TRBJ1-1	TRBV13	.	TGTGCCAGCAGCTTTCAGGGGACTGAAGCTTTCTTT	CASSFQGTEAFF
.	TRBJ1-2	TRBV6-1	.	TGTGCCAGCAGTTCAACCCGGACAGCATATGGCTACACCTTC	CASSSTRTAYGYTF
.	TRBJ2-5	TRBV15	.	TGTGCCACCAGCAGAGATGTAGAAGAGACCCAGTACTTC	CATSRDVEETQYF
.	TRBJ2-2	TRBV5-4	TRBD2	TGTGCCAGCAGCTTAGGCGGGAGGGCGGGCACCGGGGAGCTGTTTTTT	CASSLGGRAGTGELFF
.	TRBJ2-2	TRBV7-2	.	TGTGCCAGCAGCTTAGCGGCCAGTCACACCGGGGAGCTGTTTTTT	CASSLAASHTGELFF
once	TRBJ2-1	TRBV6-6	TRBD2	TGTGCCAGCAATTGGCGGGAGTGGGATGAGCAGTTCTTC	CASNWREWDEQFF
few	TRBJ1-2	TRBV4-3	TRBD1	TGCGCCAGCAGCCAATATGGACAGGATGGGATCTATGGCTACACCTTC	CASSQYGQDGIYGYTF
.	TRBJ2-1	TRBV4-1	TRBD1	TGCGCCAGCAGCCACCCAGGCACAGGGGACTACAATGAGCAGTTCTTC	CASSHPGTGDYNEQFF
.	TRBJ1-2	TRBV19	TRBD1	TGTGCCAGTAGCGAACCGAGGACAGGGGCGAGGTATGGCTACACCTTC	CASSEPRTGARYGYTF
.	TRBJ1-1	TRBV10-3	.	TGTGCCAGCGGGGACGGCATGAACACTGAAGCTTTCTTT	CASGDGMNTEAFF
.	TRBJ2-5	TRBV19	.	TGTGCCAGTAGTATATCTGGGGCAGCTGAGACCCAGTACTTC	CASSISGAAETQYF
.	TRBJ2-7	TRBV30	TRBD1	TGTGCCTGCGCGACAGGGTACGAGCAGTACTTC	CACATGYEQYF
.	TRBJ1-5	TRBV10-3	TRBD1	TGTGCCATCAGTGAGTCGGGGACAGGGGGACTCACGAATCAGCCCCAGCATTTT	CAISESGTGGLTNQPQHF
.	TRBJ1-2	TRBV7-2	.	TGTGCCAGCAGCCCAGCGGGACTCAAATGGGGCTACACCTTC	CASSPAGLKWGYTF
.	TRBJ1-6	TRBV6-5	.	TGTGCCAGCAGTTCACGACGGAGCTCCTATAATTCACCCCTCCACTTT	CASSSRRSSYNSPLHF
.	TRBJ2-1	TRBV7-9	.	TGTTCCAGCAGCAAAGACTATGAGGAGTTCTTC	CSSSKDYEEFF
.	TRBJ1-1	TRBV19	.	TGTGCCAGTAGTACCCCCGCGGTGAGGGACACTGAAGCTTTCTTT	CASSTPAVRDTEAFF
.	TRBJ1-1	TRBV4-2	.	TGTGCCAGCAGCCGCTTGGGGCAGGGAAAAGCTTTCTTT	CASSRLGQGKAFF
.	TRBJ2-2	TRBV9	.	TGTGCCAGCAGCGTAGCAACGGGCACCGGGGAGCTGTTTTTT	CASSVATGTGELFF
.	TRBJ2-3	TRBV7-7	TRBD2	TGTGCCAGCAGCCCAGGACTAGCGGGACCCGATACGCAGTATTTT	CASSPGLAGPDTQYF
.	TRBJ2-3	TRBV4-2	TRBD2	TGTGCCAGCAGCCAATGGGCTAGCGGGGGCAGCACAGATACGCAGTATTTT	CASSQWASGGSTDTQYF
.	TRBJ2-1	TRBV10-3	TRBD2	TGTGCCATCAGTGAGGGTGGCGGGGGAGGGAATGAGCAGTTCTTC	CAISEGGGGGNEQFF
few	TRBJ2-7	TRBV2	.	TGTGCCAGCAGTCAGGGGTTTAGCGAGCAGTACTTC	CASSQGFSEQYF
.	TRBJ2-7	TRBV30	TRBD1	TGTGCCTGGAGGACAGGGTTCTTCTACGAGCAGTACTTC	CAWRTGFFYEQYF
.	TRBJ1-2	TRBV7-2	.	TGTGCCAGCAGCCCTCTAAGAGGGTACCATGGCTACACCTTC	CASSPLRGYHGYTF
.	TRBJ2-3	TRBV14	TRBD2	TGTGCCAGCAGCCCTCAGACTAGCGCCGATACGCAGTATTTT	CASSPQTSADTQYF